This entry concerns a single T cell receptor beta chain. The sample is drawn from a study of blood T cell repertoires in COVID-19. Study information: Acute and convalescent COVID-19 specimens originated in the United States, Italy and Spain. Nucleic acid was either cDNA or gDNA, and it came from T cells, B-cell-depleted T cells, or PBMCs.

The germline gives CDR1 SQVTM, CDR2 ANQGSEA. The V and J ends lost 6 bases and 6 bases respectively, with 18 bases between them. CDR3 length: 14 amino acids. The data were produced by immunoSEQ multiplex PCR, yet TCRdb's version contains in-frame clones alone and is incomplete. The sample holds roughly 300,000 clones, less than 85% seen once. Patients from Seattle were sampled longitudinally, starting during active infection. This TCR came from a human donor with COVID-19, enrolled during active disease. The donor label of this sample is uncertain. Source material: peripheral blood. The chain employs TRBV29-1 and TRBJ2-1; no clear D. The CDR3 reads CSVAVSRFRNEQFF. The CDR3 coding sequence is TGCAGCGTCGCTGTGTCTAGATTCCGCAATGAGCAGTTCTTC.